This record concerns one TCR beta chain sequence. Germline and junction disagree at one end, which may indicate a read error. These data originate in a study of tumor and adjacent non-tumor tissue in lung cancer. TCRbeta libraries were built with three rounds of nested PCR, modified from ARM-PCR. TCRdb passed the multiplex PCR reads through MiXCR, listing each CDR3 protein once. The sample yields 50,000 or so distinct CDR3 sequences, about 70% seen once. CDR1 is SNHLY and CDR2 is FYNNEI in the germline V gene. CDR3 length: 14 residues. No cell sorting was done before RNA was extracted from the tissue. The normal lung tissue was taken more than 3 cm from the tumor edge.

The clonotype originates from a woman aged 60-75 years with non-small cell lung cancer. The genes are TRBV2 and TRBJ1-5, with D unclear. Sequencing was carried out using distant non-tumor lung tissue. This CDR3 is CASTESPNGLPHHF. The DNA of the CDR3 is TGTGCCAGCACCGAATCCCCCAACGGTCTGCCCCATCATTTT.